This section outlines one TCR beta chain sequence together with its context. The record originates from a study of blood T cell repertoires in COVID-19. Enrolled during active infection, Seattle patients were then followed longitudinally. CDR3 size: 14 residues. The junction had 5 bases not matched to a gene; V was cut back by 4 bases and J by 5 bases. The germline CDR1 and CDR2 sequences are MNHNS and SASEGT. TCRdb keeps only in-frame clones here, not all; method: immunoSEQ multiplex PCR. The profile shows fewer than 200,000 clones, roughly 81% of them singletons. Sequenced: peripheral blood. The origin of this receptor is a woman over 75 with COVID-19, enrolled during active disease. This sequence joins TRBV6-1 and TRBJ2-5; 9 bases map to TRBD1. CDR3 sequence: CASSVTGGRETQYF. For the CDR3, the DNA is TGTGCCAGCAGTGTCACAGGGGGCCGGGAGACCCAGTACTTC.